In its sample, the clone carrying this TCR beta chain was seen once. What it recognizes is unknown. Produced via immunoSEQ multiplex PCR; TCRdb's table is partial and in-frame only. The sample carries 20,000 or so clones, approximately 90% recorded once. This specimen comes from a study of PD-1 blockade in classical Hodgkin lymphoma. Study conclusions and caveats: CD4+ TCR diversity, unlike CD8+, rose significantly by C4D1. Complete responders' baseline diversity resembled that of newly diagnosed patients.

The ends lost 3 bases at V and 5 bases at J; junction bases unmatched: 5. There are 15 residues in the CDR3. In germline, CDR1 is MNHNS, CDR2 SASEGT. Sample time point: cycle 4 day 1 (C4D1), after five to seven weeks of nivolumab. Each patient experienced a relapse that followed autologous stem cell transplantation, and brentuximab vedotin exposure varied. The TCR comes from a human donor with classical Hodgkin lymphoma. The V gene is TRBV6-1, the J gene TRBJ2-1; 9 bases agree with TRBD2. This specimen was peripheral blood mononuclear cells (PBMCs), taken before the fourth cycle of nivolumab. The CDR3 DNA sequence: TGTGCCAGCAGTGATCCGGCTAGCGGGGACAATGAGCAGTTCTTC. This sequence encodes CASSDPASGDNEQFF.